What follows are 8 T cell receptor beta chains derived from one specimen sequenced in a study of tumor-infiltrating lymphocytes in primary liver carcinoma. Starting material for RNA and DNA co-extraction consisted of about 20-33 mg of unsorted bulk tissue. Production of TCR beta cDNA used roughly 480 ng total RNA together with a constant-region primer. TCR beta libraries came from three nested multiplex PCR rounds using slightly modified ARM-PCR. The first two PCR rounds, around 10 cycles each, used TRBV1-TRBV30 forward primers and a C-beta reverse primer. TCRdb used MiXCR to reprocess the multiplex PCR reads, holding one entry per CDR3 protein. The table records about 200,000 distinct CDR3 sequences, 70% to 90% of them present only once. The sequencing sample was made of tumor tissue from primary liver carcinoma. The receptors were gathered from a man aged 35 to 55 with primary liver carcinoma and hepatitis B virus infection.

The chain has TRBV5-4 and TRBJ2-2; no firm D call. This CDR3 comprises 15 residues. Germline V gene data show CDR1 as SGHNT and CDR2 as YYREEE (reference sequence). In DNA, the CDR3 is TGTACCACCAGCTTGGGTTCCGGGAACACCGGGGAGCTGTTTTTT. It encodes CTTSLGSGNTGELFF.

This chain links TRBV7-9 with TRBJ2-3; 7 bases line up with TRBD2. This CDR3 is built from 15 residues. After removal of 5 bases from V and 7 bases from J, the junction contained 12 bases not matched to a gene. Germline V gene sequence: CDR1 SEHNR, CDR2 FQNEAQ (reference sequence). CDR3 DNA sequence: TGTGCCAGCAGCCCCACCGCGGGAGAAATCAATACGCAGTATTTT. Encoded protein: CASSPTAGEINTQYF.

A remark on this clonotype: Compared with germline, one end of the junction differs, possibly owing to a read error. V gene TRBV6-5 combines with J gene TRBJ2-3; 10 bases line up with TRBD2. The CDR3 has 15 residues. CDR1 is MNHEY, CDR2 SVGAGI, per germline. The CDR3 loop is CASNPVLAGSDRQYF. The CDR3, as DNA: TGTGCCAGCAACCCAGTACTAGCGGGATCAGATAGGCAGTATTTT.

In the case of this clonotype: It is likely a read error, because the conserved phenylalanine at the end of the CDR3 is missing. This chain uses TRBV7-9 with TRBJ2-7, with TRBD2 matching 7 bases. V shed 8 bases, J shed 5 bases, and the junction held 6 bases outside the gene matches. The CDR3 has 12 residues. CDR1 is SEHNR and CDR2 is FQNEAQ in the germline V gene (reference sequence). This CDR3 reads CASGWAGDEQYL. CDR3 bases: TGTGCCAGCGGCTGGGCGGGGGACGAGCAGTACCTC.

The chain combines TRBV12-3 or TRBV12-4 with TRBJ1-1; TRBD1 is a possible D gene (5 bases). V lost 5 bases to trimming and J lost 6 bases, with 16 bases between them. The CDR3 runs to 14 residues. In nucleotides, the CDR3 is TGTGCCAGCAGTCCCCCCAGGGCATGCGCTGAAGCTTTCTTT. Translation: CASSPPRACAEAFF.

This clonotype was detected ten times or more. This chain uses TRBV4-3 with TRBJ2-1; 7 bases match TRBD1. The CDR3 consists of 18 residues. Germline V gene data show CDR1 as LGHNA and CDR2 as YSLEER. V lost 0 bases, J lost 1 base, and 9 bases stayed unmatched. The CDR3 reads CASSQDSRGLGSYNEQFF. DNA of the CDR3: TGCGCCAGCAGCCAAGACTCGAGGGGGCTAGGGTCCTACAATGAGCAGTTCTTC.

Turning to this clonotype: This CDR3 is missing its conserved last phenylalanine or tryptophan, likely due to a read error. The chain recombines TRBV29-1 with TRBJ2-1, with a possible D match to TRBD1 (6 bases). Per germline, CDR1 SQVTM and CDR2 ANQGSEA. Between the trimmed V and J ends, which lost 5 bases and 12 bases, there was a span of 17 bases. The CDR3 consists of 12 residues. The DNA of the CDR3 is TGCAGCGTTAAAATCCCGGGACAATTGCAGTTCATC. As protein: CSVKIPGQLQFI.

Regarding this clonotype: A read error may account for a junction end that differs from germline. The chain has TRBV12-3 or TRBV12-4 and TRBJ1-1; D perhaps matches TRBD1 (6 bases). The CDR3 is 13 amino acids. CDR3 nucleotides: TGTGACAGCAGCTCTACAGGGTTGACTGAAGCTTTCTTT. This translates into CDSSSTGLTEAFF.